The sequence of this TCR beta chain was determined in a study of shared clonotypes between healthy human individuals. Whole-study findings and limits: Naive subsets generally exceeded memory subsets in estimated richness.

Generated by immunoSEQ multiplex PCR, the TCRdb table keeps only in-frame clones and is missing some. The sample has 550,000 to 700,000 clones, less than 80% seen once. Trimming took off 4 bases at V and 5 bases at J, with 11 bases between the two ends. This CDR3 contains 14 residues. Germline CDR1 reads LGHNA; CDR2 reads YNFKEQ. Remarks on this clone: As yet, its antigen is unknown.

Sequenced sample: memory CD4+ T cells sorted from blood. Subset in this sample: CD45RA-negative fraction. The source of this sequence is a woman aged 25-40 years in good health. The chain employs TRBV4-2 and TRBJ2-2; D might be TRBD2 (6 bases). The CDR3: CASSPGGETGELFF. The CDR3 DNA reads TGTGCCAGCAGCCCCGGGGGAGAGACCGGGGAGCTGTTTTTT.